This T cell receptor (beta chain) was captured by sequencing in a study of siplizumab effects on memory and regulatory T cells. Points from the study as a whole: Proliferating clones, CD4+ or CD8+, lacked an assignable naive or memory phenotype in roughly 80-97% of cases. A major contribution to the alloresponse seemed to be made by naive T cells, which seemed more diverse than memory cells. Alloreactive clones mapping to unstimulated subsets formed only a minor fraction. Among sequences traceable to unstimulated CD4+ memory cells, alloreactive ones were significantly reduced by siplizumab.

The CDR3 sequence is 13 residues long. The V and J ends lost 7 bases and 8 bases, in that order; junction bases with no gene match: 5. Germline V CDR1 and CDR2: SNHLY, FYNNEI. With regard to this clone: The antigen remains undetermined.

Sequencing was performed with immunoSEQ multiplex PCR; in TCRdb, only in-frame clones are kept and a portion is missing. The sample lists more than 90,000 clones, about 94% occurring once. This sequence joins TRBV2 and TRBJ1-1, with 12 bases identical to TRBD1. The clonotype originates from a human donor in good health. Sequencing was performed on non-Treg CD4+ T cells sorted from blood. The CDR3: CASKGQGAGEAFF. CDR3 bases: TGTGCCAGCAAGGGACAGGGGGCGGGCGAAGCTTTCTTT.